Listed below are T cell receptor beta chains from one sample, sequenced in a study of CD8+CD57+ T cells in acquired aplastic anemia. TCRdb analysed the reads with MiXCR anew, one entry per CDR3 protein. The table records 120,000 or so distinct CDR3 sequences, 30% to 45% of them present only once. Sequences were obtained from sorted CD4+, CD8+, or CD8+CD57+ T cells (not recorded which) from PBMCs. The receptor set was obtained from a human donor with aplastic anemia. Each CDR3 is given with its conserved first and last residue. A D gene is named only where the DNA matches it firmly. The size entry is marked missing in some rows and otherwise reads once, few, many or a size class.

D gene: TRBD2
J gene: TRBJ2-3
clone size: few
V gene: TRBV10-3
CDR3 protein: CAISSSGGAGNTQYF
CDR3 DNA: TGTGCCATCAGTTCAAGCGGGGGGGCGGGAAATACGCAGTATTTT

D gene: .
J gene: TRBJ2-5
clone size: many
V gene: TRBV2
CDR3 protein: CASSTLRTLETQYF
CDR3 DNA: TGTGCCAGCAGCACTCTCAGGACCCTCGAGACCCAGTACTTC

D gene: .
J gene: TRBJ2-2
clone size: .
V gene: TRBV6-1
CDR3 protein: CASSPRASTGELLF
CDR3 DNA: TGTGCCAGCAGTCCGCGGGCGTCCACCGGGGAGCTGCTTTTT

D gene: TRBD2
J gene: TRBJ2-7
clone size: many
V gene: TRBV20-1
CDR3 protein: CSATSRSGGTGQYF
CDR3 DNA: TGCAGTGCTACATCCCGTAGCGGGGGGACTGGGCAGTACTTC

D gene: .
J gene: TRBJ2-3
clone size: .
V gene: TRBV18
CDR3 protein: CASSLASFVTDTQYF
CDR3 DNA: TGTGCCAGCTCACTGGCTAGCTTCGTCACAGATACGCAGTATTTT

D gene: .
J gene: TRBJ1-1
clone size: many
V gene: TRBV20-1
CDR3 protein: CSAKRGMNTEAFF
CDR3 DNA: TGCAGCGCAAAGAGAGGGATGAACACTGAAGCTTTCTTT

D gene: .
J gene: TRBJ2-7
clone size: many
V gene: TRBV3-1
CDR3 protein: CASSQDGDSEQYF
CDR3 DNA: TGTGCCAGCAGCCAAGACGGGGACTCCGAGCAGTACTTC

D gene: TRBD2
J gene: TRBJ2-7
clone size: .
V gene: TRBV2
CDR3 protein: CASKRLAGSEQYF
CDR3 DNA: TGTGCCAGCAAACGACTAGCGGGCTCCGAGCAGTACTTC

D gene: TRBD1
J gene: TRBJ1-2
clone size: many
V gene: TRBV5-4
CDR3 protein: CASSMSAGTGELGYTF
CDR3 DNA: TGTGCCAGCAGTATGTCGGCGGGGACAGGGGAGCTTGGCTACACCTTC

D gene: .
J gene: TRBJ2-2
clone size: many
V gene: TRBV3-1
CDR3 protein: CASSQIRELFF
CDR3 DNA: TGTGCCAGCAGCCAGATAAGGGAGCTGTTTTTT

D gene: .
J gene: TRBJ2-3
clone size: many
V gene: TRBV5-1
CDR3 protein: CASSPNQVGTDTQYF
CDR3 DNA: TGCGCCAGCAGTCCCAACCAGGTTGGGACAGATACGCAGTATTTT

D gene: .
J gene: TRBJ1-1
clone size: once
V gene: TRBV10-3
CDR3 protein: CAAQGHQNTEAFF
CDR3 DNA: TGTGCCGCACAGGGCCACCAGAACACTGAAGCTTTCTTT